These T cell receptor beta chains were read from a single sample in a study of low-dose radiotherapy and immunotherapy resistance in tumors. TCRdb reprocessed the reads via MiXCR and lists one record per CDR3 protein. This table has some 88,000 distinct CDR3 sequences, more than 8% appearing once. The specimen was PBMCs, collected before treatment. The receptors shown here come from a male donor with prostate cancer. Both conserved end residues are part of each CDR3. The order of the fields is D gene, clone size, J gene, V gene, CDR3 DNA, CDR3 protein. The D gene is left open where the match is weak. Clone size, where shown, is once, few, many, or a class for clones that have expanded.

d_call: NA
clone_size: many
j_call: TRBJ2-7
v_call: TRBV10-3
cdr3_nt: TGTGCCACTCACGGTCCAGGGCTGGGGGAGCAGTACTTC
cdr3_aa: CATHGPGLGEQYF

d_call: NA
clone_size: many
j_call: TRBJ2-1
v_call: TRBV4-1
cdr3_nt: TGCGCCAGCAGCCAAGATTTCCAGGGCCCACTTAATGAGCAGTTCTTC
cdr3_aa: CASSQDFQGPLNEQFF

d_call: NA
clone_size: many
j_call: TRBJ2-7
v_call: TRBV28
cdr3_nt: TGTGCCAGCAGTAGGACTGTATCCTACGAGCAGTACTTC
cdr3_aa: CASSRTVSYEQYF

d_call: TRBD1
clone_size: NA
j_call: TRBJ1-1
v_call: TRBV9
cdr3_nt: TGTGCCAGCAGCATCTTCCCGGGACAGATGAACACTGAAGCTTTCTTT
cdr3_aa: CASSIFPGQMNTEAFF

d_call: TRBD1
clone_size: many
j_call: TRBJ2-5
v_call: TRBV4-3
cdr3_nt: TGCGCCAGCAGCCAAGACCTGGGACAGGTTCGGACCCAGTACTTC
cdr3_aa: CASSQDLGQVRTQYF

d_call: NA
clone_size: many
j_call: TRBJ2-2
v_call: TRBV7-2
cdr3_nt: TGTGCCAGCAGCTTCAGAGACAGCACAAGTGGGGAGCTGTTTTTT
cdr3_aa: CASSFRDSTSGELFF

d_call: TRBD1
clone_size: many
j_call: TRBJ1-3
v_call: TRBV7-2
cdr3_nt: TGTGCCAGCAGCCGGACAGGGCGCTCTGGAAACACCATATATTTT
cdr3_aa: CASSRTGRSGNTIYF

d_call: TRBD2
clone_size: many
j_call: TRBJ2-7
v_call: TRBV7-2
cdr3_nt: TGTGCCAGCAGCTTTAGCGGGGGACCCTACGAGCAGTACTTC
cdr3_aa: CASSFSGGPYEQYF

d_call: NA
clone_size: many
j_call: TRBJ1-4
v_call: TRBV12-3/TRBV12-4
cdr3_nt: TGTGCCAGCAGTTTGGGGCGGGAACTGTTTTTT
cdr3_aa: CASSLGRELFF

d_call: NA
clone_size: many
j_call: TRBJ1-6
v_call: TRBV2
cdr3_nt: TGTGCCAGCAGTGACGGCAGGGTGACGAATTCACCCCTCCACTTT
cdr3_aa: CASSDGRVTNSPLHF